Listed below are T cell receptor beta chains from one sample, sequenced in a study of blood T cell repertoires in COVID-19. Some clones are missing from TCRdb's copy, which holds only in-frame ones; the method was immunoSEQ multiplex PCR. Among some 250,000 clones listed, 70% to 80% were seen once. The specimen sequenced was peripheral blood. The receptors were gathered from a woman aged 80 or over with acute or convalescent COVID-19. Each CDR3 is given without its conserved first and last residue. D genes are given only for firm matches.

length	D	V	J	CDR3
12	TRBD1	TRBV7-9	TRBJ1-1	ASSLFQGATEAF
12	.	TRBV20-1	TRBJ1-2	SAGGDYTNYGYT
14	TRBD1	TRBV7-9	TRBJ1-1	ASSLATGQGNTEAF
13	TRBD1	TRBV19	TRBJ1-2	ASSIRTGGNYGYT
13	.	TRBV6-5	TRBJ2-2	ASSYTRGGTGELF
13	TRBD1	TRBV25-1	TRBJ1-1	ASSESGTVNTEAF
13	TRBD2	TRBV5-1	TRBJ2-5	ASSLRLAAEETQY
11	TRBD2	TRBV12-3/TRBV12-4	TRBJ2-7	ASSFGTSGEQY
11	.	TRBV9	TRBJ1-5	ASSVGSWQPQH
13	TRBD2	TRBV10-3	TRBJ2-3	AISEGVAGGDTQY
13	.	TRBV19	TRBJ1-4	ASRSQGLGIEKLF
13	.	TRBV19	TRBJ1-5	ASTPTNRLSQPQH
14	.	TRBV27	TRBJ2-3	ASSLWQGFSTDTQY
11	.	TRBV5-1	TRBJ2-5	ASSFRLGETQY
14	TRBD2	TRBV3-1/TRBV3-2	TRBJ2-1	ASSRTRLAGYNEQF
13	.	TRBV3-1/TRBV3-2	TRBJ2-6	ASSAQNSGANVLT
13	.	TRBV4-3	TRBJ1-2	ASSQDQATVYGYT
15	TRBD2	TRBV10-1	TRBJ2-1	ASSAISGAGSGNEQF
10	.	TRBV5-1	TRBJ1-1	ASIQTDTEAF
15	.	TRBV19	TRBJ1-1	ASSPPGLRVKDTEAF
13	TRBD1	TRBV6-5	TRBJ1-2	ASSKSGGRALGYT
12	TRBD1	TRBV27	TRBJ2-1	ASGRTGSYNEQF
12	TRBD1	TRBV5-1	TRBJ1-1	ASSLDRVGTEAF
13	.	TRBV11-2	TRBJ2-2	ASSLEGGRSGELF
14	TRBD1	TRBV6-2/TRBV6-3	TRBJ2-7	ASSYTHTQGAYEQY
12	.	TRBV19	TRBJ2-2	ASSIEEITGELF
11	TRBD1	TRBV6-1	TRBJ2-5	ASSIQGKETQY
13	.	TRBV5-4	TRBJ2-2	ATRGATLNTGELF
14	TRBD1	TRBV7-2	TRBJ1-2	ASSLALDRGNYGYT
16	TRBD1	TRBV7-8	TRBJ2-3	ASSTTIRGSLSTDTQY
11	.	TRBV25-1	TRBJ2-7	ASRHGGSYEQY
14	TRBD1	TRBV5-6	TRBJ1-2	ASSSLAAGGAGGYT
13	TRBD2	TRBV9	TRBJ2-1	ASSVVAGVQNEQF
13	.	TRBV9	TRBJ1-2	ASSVDPGADYGYT
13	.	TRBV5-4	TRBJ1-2	ASRPPTGLNYGYT
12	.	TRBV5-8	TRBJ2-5	ASSYGGPWETQY
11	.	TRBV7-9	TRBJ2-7	ASSLAGGYEQY
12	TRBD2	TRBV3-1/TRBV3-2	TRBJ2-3	ASSRSGGADTQY
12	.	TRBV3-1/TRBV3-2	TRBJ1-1	ASSQDRGGTEAF
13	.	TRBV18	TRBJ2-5	ASSPPTSRQETQY
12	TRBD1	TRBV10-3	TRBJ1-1	AIRGGTGNTEAF
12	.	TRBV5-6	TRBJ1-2	ASSPGTGNYGYT
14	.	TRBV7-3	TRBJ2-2	ASSLVIASGTGELF
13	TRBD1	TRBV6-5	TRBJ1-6	ASSSKTGANSPLH
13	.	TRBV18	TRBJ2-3	ASSPRTKTTDTQY
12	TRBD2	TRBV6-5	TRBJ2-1	ASRGTSDYNEQF
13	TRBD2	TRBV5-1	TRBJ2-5	ASSLTSGGAETQY
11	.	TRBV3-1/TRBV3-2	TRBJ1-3	ASSGGKGNTIY
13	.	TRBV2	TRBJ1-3	ASSEGLQGRNTIY
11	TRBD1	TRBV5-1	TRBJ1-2	ASSDGQDYGYT
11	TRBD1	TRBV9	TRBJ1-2	ASSVQGGWGYT
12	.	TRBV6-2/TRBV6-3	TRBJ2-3	ASSYGAGTDTQY